Ten or more counts support the clone carrying this TCR beta chain. This CDR3 has 14 residues. Trimming took 8 bases from V and 5 from J, leaving 18 bases between them. Per germline, CDR1 MNHNS and CDR2 SASEGT. This entry comes from a study of T cells in Graves' hyperthyroidism and ophthalmopathy. For Graves' hyperthyroidism to be stable, ophthalmopathy could not progress within 18 months. The study enrolled patients aged 18 to 65 with newly diagnosed hyperthyroidism of under 2 months' duration. Template material for amplifying TCR beta CDR3 regions consisted of RNA transcripts. The TCR CDR3 was amplified in a first-round RT-PCR using the HTBI primer set. In TCRdb, the multiplex PCR reads were re-called with MiXCR into one record per CDR3 protein. The repertoire holds about 380,000 distinct CDR3 sequences, around 13% seen once, with roughly 11% in the top ten.

The chain combines TRBV6-1 with TRBJ2-5; TRBD2 is a possible D gene (6 bases). Sequencing used blood. This receptor was identified in an older woman with Graves' hyperthyroidism. The CDR3 reads CASRMYQAGETQYF. The CDR3 nucleotides are TGTGCCAGCCGAATGTATCAGGCGGGGGAGACCCAGTACTTC.